Shown below are 9 T cell receptor beta chains from a single sample sequenced in a study of blood T cell repertoires in COVID-19. Produced via immunoSEQ multiplex PCR; TCRdb's table is partial and in-frame only. The sample consists of 150,000 or so clones, around nine tenths of them appearing once. Sequencing was performed on peripheral blood. All receptors come from a woman aged 55-70 years with acute or convalescent COVID-19.

This clone was counted a single time. The J gene is TRBJ1-1, the V gene TRBV7-3, with TRBD1 matching 7 bases. The V gene end was trimmed by 5 bases and the J gene end by 2 bases; junction bases not matched to a gene: 8. The V gene's germline CDR1 is SGHTA and CDR2 FQGTGA. The CDR3 extends over 15 amino acids. The chain's CDR3 is CASSLAGQLNTEAFF. The CDR3 DNA follows: TGTGCCAGCAGCCTGGCGGGACAGCTTAACACTGAAGCTTTCTTT.

The gene calls are TRBV4-1 and TRBJ1-3; TRBD1 is a possible D gene (5 bases). Germline CDR1 MGHRA, CDR2 YSYEKL. This CDR3 has 15 amino acids. V was clipped by 6 bases and J by 4 bases, with 16 bases between them. CDR3 amino acids: CASRQLGAIGNTIYF. The DNA of the CDR3 is TGCGCCAGCAGACAACTAGGGGCTATCGGAAACACCATATATTTT.

V usage is TRBV6-5 and J usage is TRBJ1-6, with D uncertain. Germline-derived CDR1 and CDR2 are MNHEY and SVGAGI. V was trimmed by 5 bases and J by 2 bases, leaving 7 bases between them. The CDR3 is 14 residues long. CDR3 sequence: CASSIFPYNSPLHF. In nucleotides, the CDR3 is TGTGCCAGCAGTATATTCCCCTATAATTCACCCCTCCACTTT.

The chain uses TRBV6-2 or TRBV6-3 and TRBJ1-1, with TRBD1 as a possible D gene (5 bases). There are 13 residues in the CDR3. The germline V and J ends were trimmed by 0 bases and 5 bases, with 7 bases remaining between them. Per the germline V gene, CDR1 is MNHEY and CDR2 is SVGEGT. The CDR3 coding sequence is TGTGCCAGCAGTTACTCCGGGGGAACTGAAGCTTTCTTT. The encoded protein is CASSYSGGTEAFF.

The CDR3 here is CSVSAAGTEAFF. In DNA form, the CDR3 reads TGCAGCGTCTCGGCAGCGGGGACTGAAGCTTTCTTT. This sequence joins TRBV29-1 and TRBJ1-1; D is undetermined. V lost 6 bases, J lost 5 bases, and 13 bases lay in between. The CDR3 covers 12 residues. In germline, CDR1 is SQVTM, CDR2 ANQGSEA. Full variable domain (outside the CDR3, taken from reference TRBV29-1 and TRBJ1-1): SAVISQKPSRDICQRGTSLTIQCQVDSQVTMMFWYRQQPGQSLTLIATANQGSEATYESGFVIDKFPISRPNLTFSTLTVSNMSPEDSSIYLCSVSAAGTEAFFGQGTRLTVV.

This chain uses TRBV5-8 with TRBJ2-5; 12 nucleotides agree with TRBD2. Germline V gene lookup returns CDR1 SGHTS and CDR2 YDEGEE. CDR3 length: 16 amino acids. The trim removed 4 bases at V and 5 bases at J, leaving 9 bases unmatched. CDR3 in amino acids: CASSRGLAGLAETQYF. CDR3 nucleotide sequence: TGTGCCAGCAGCCGGGGACTAGCGGGCCTGGCGGAGACCCAGTACTTC.

Details on this clone: The same CDR3 also results from other DNA sequences found in this sample. V gene TRBV18 combines with J gene TRBJ1-5, with TRBD1 identical over 10 bases. The V gene's germline CDR1 is KGHSH and CDR2 LQKENI. The V and J ends lost 4 bases and 5 bases, in that order; junction bases with no gene match: 2. The CDR3 covers 14 residues. CDR3: CASSQGTGDQPQHF. CDR3 sequence (DNA): TGTGCCAGCTCACAAGGGACAGGGGATCAGCCCCAGCATTTT.

The chain is built from TRBV5-1 and TRBJ2-1, with 9 nucleotides matching TRBD2. The CDR3 extends over 16 amino acids. The ends lost 5 bases at V and 4 bases at J; junction bases unmatched: 10. The V gene's germline CDR1 is SGHRS and CDR2 YFSETQ. CDR3 amino acids: CASSVVGTSNYNEQFF. In DNA, the CDR3 is TGCGCCAGCAGTGTAGTCGGGACTAGCAATTACAATGAGCAGTTCTTC.

The chain links TRBV7-3 to TRBJ2-1; TRBD1 matches 11 bases. This CDR3 is 17 amino acids long. The germline V gene has CDR1 SGHTA and CDR2 FQGTGA. Trimming cost V 5 bases and J 3 bases; bases outside gene matches: 9. In DNA, the CDR3 is TGTGCCAGCAGCCCTCACTCCGGGACAGGGGGCTACAATGAGCAGTTCTTC. Its protein is CASSPHSGTGGYNEQFF.